Listed below are T cell receptor beta chains from one sample, sequenced in a study of CD8+ T cells in alopecia areata. Assay used: immunoSEQ multiplex PCR; TCRdb lists only in-frame clones, some missing. The sample lists some 100,000 clones, roughly three fifths occurring once. The input for sequencing was CD8+ T cells sorted from blood, taken at approximately week 56, from a patient treated with tofacitinib. These receptors came from a human donor with alopecia areata. The conserved cysteine and the conserved F or W are not part of the CDR3 here.

V gene,CDR3 protein
TRBV29-1,SVAGASGQETQY
TRBV29-1,SVATGGDRGNTIY
TRBV27,ASSLGQGMRYT
TRBV7-9,ASSSTHPGQGPSVQY
TRBV19,ASSKGAGLGLTDTQY
TRBV9,ASSVERGSTDTQY
TRBV6-1,ASSSTTGGQETQY
TRBV5-1,ASSLRDPNTGELF
TRBV2,ASTATVTVYNEQY
TRBV5-6,ASSSGGGEQF
TRBV11-2,ASSLPPMNTEAF
TRBV20-1,SANGQGAQY
TRBV2,ASRPGQGASGANVLT
TRBV2,ASTDVSGVYNEQF
TRBV10-2,ASSEFSGGTTDTQY
TRBV6-1,ASSRQGAQF
TRBV29-1,SVLGQGNEKLF
TRBV27,ASSRDRDYTGELF
TRBV5-6,ASSLISQGDEQY
TRBV13,ASSFKKFTGELF
TRBV9,ASRNMNTEAF
TRBV6-1,ASSRGGYVETQY
TRBV5-6,ASSFEEKDYGYT
TRBV5-1,ASSLVGGFYEQY
TRBV11-2,ASSLVGREQY
TRBV30,AWGPGTEQTQY
TRBV7-9,ASSRIEDTLYEQY
TRBV7-6,ASSLERAREQF
TRBV7-9,ASSQGGQNQPQH
TRBV11-2,ASSADGLSYEQY
TRBV30,AWMSNTEAF
TRBV19,ASSLETGAETQY
TRBV27,ASSPGTGYNEQF
TRBV15,ATSRSVPRDTVYEQY
TRBV27,ASSHNRDRKPNYGYT
TRBV5-6,ASSSPGQGADYGYT
TRBV2,ASILPGQGAYGYT
TRBV4-1,ASRGWVHGQTNYGYT
TRBV4-1,ASSQDGTGALGYT
TRBV9,ASSVNTGELF
TRBV19,ASSETDSYEQY
TRBV27,ASSLYSSYEQY
TRBV11-3,ASSFGQGPDWETQY
TRBV29-1,SVETPDGNWETQY
TRBV30,AWSPWDTEAF
TRBV6-6,ASSTTGNYEQY
TRBV30,AWRGQGQAF
TRBV19,ASSSGAVEAF
TRBV18,ASSPGTGITEQY
TRBV2,ASSRDSGNQPQH
TRBV30,AWSTVDLYGYT
TRBV2,ASGGTINEQF
TRBV9,ASSVYGELF
TRBV19,ASSIDTGSNEQF
TRBV27,ASSLEKRQTDTQY
TRBV7-9,ASSLFEVPYEQY